This TCR beta chain was sequenced for a study of cytomegalovirus exposure and HLA in healthy donors. Overall study results and limits: TCR beta sequences reportedly predicted most subjects' HLA-A and HLA-B alleles accurately. A list of about 160 TCR beta chains associated with cytomegalovirus was given. A later examination showed that TCR association rates differed by HLA locus, with DRB1 most and HLA-C fewest.

Comment on this clone: Its target is unknown.

The PCR had 60 Vbeta and 13 Jbeta primers. Sequenced by immunoSEQ multiplex PCR; TCRdb stores in-frame clones only, minus some. Altogether some 190,000 clones are present, 65% to 85% being singletons, with the ten largest covering around 1.4%. Trimming at V came to 5 bases and at J to 0 bases, leaving 8 bases not matched to a gene. The CDR3 contains 16 residues. Germline-derived CDR1 and CDR2 are SEHNR and FQNEAQ (reference sequence). The chain has TRBV7-9 and TRBJ2-5, with TRBD1 matching 8 bases. The receptor comes from a girl aged 10 to 17 in good health and CMV-seropositive. Material for sequencing was PBMCs. The CDR3 DNA follows: TGTGCCAGCAGCCTATTCGGGACAGGCTACCAAGAGACCCAGTACTTC. Translating gives CASSLFGTGYQETQYF. Variable domain in full (rest from reference TRBV7-9 and TRBJ2-5): DTGVSQNPRHKITKRGQNVTFRCDPISEHNRLYWYRQTLGQGPEFLTYFQNEAQLEKSRLLSDRFSAERPKGSFSTLEIQRTEQGDSAMYLCASSLFGTGYQETQYFGPGTRLLVL.